This T cell receptor beta chain was identified during a study of shared clonotypes between healthy human individuals. Germline loops: CDR1 MNHEY, CDR2 SMNVEV (reference sequence). The ends were cut back, 7 bases at V and 7 bases at J, with 17 bases in the middle. CDR3 size: 14 residues. Method: immunoSEQ multiplex PCR; TCRdb's copy keeps in-frame clones and lacks some. This sample has more than 2 million clones, with roughly 95% found just once. As defined, naive CD8 cells were CD45RO-negative and positively selected for CCR7, with terminally differentiated effector memory CD45RA+ cells excluded. The rearrangement links TRBV27 to TRBJ2-1, with a tentative D call TRBD1 (7 bases). Input material: naive CD8+ T cells from PBMCs. This clonotype originated in a young man in good health. Some clones in this sample may be carry-over from other donors' samples. The CDR3 DNA is TGTGCCAGCACCGTAAGACAGGGAGGAAATGAGCAGTTCTTC. This encodes CASTVRQGGNEQFF.